Presented here are 6 T cell receptor beta chains from one specimen sequenced in a study of blood T cell repertoires in COVID-19. The repertoire was sequenced with immunoSEQ multiplex PCR; TCRdb's copy has only in-frame clones and lacks some. Here the sample spans about 90,000 clones, about nine tenths being singletons. The sample taken for sequencing was peripheral blood. These receptors came from a woman in her 70s with acute or convalescent COVID-19.

The DNA for the CDR3 is TGTGCCAGCAGTTACGCCGGGACTAGGGCTTTCTTT. Translation gives CASSYAGTRAFF. The J gene is TRBJ1-1, the V gene TRBV6-5; weak D call: TRBD1 (5 bases). The CDR3 spans 12 residues. V was pared by 2 bases and J by 11 bases, with 12 bases between. Germline lookup yields CDR1 MNHEY and CDR2 SVGAGI.

V usage is TRBV28 and J usage is TRBJ1-2, with 7 bases lining up with TRBD1. Germline loops: CDR1 MDHEN, CDR2 SYDVKM. The CDR3 sequence is 14 residues long. The J segment lost 6 bases and the V segment lost 11 bases, leaving 15 bases of the junction unmatched. The CDR3 region has the DNA TGTGCCGCTGCTGGGGGGCAGGGGGTAAATGGCTACACCTTC. Its protein product is CAAAGGQGVNGYTF.

The V call is TRBV19, the J call TRBJ1-6, with 9 bases that match TRBD1. This CDR3 comprises 14 residues. The germline gives CDR1 LNHDA, CDR2 SQIVND (reference sequence). Losses at the gene ends were 5 bases for V and 8 bases for J; bases not matched to a gene: 4. In nucleotides, the CDR3 is TGTGCCAGTAGTCCAACAGGGGGCTATTCACCCCTCCACTTT. Amino acid sequence: CASSPTGGYSPLHF. The entire variable domain, with the rest obtained from reference TRBV19 and TRBJ1-6, is as follows: DGGITQSPKYLFRKEGQNVTLSCEQNLNHDAMYWYRQDPGQGLRLIYYSQIVNDFQKGDIAEGYSVSREKKESFPLTVTSAQKNPTAFYLCASSPTGGYSPLHFGNGTRLTVT.

The chain joins TRBV4-1 to TRBJ1-4; 8 bases match TRBD1. V shed 4 bases and J 3 bases; nucleotides not matched to a gene: 7. The CDR3 runs to 16 residues. Germline CDR1 and CDR2: MGHRA and YSYEKL. CDR3 loop: CASSRVAGQANEKLFF. Here the CDR3 DNA reads TGCGCCAGCAGCCGAGTCGCGGGACAGGCTAATGAAAAACTGTTTTTT.

The rearrangement links TRBV19 to TRBJ2-7, with D tentatively TRBD2 (6 bases). The germline V gene has CDR1 LNHDA and CDR2 SQIVND (reference sequence). This CDR3 has 13 residues. V lost 6 bases, J lost 3 bases, and 12 bases lay in between. CDR3: CASRLSGGYEQYF. In DNA form, the CDR3 reads TGTGCCAGTAGGTTATCCGGGGGCTACGAGCAGTACTTC.

J is TRBJ2-2 and V is TRBV19, with 7 bases identical to TRBD1. Germline V CDR1 and CDR2: LNHDA, SQIVND (reference sequence). The length of the CDR3 is 16 residues. The ends lost 3 bases at V and 4 bases at J; junction bases unmatched: 8. CDR3 loop: CASSMGTASSTGELFF. As DNA, the CDR3 is TGTGCCAGTAGTATGGGGACAGCTTCGAGCACCGGGGAGCTGTTTTTT. Combining the CDR3 with reference TRBV19 and TRBJ2-2 gives the whole variable domain DGGITQSPKYLFRKEGQNVTLSCEQNLNHDAMYWYRQDPGQGLRLIYYSQIVNDFQKGDIAEGYSVSREKKESFPLTVTSAQKNPTAFYLCASSMGTASSTGELFFGEGSRLTVL.